Below are 8 T cell receptor beta chains sequenced from a single sample in a study of memory CD4+ T cells and cytomegalovirus serostatus. TCRdb's table, derived via immunoSEQ multiplex PCR, lists solely in-frame clones and lacks some. The table records about 52,000 clones, around four fifths of them present only once. Single viable CD3+CD4+CD8-CD45RO+ cells were sorted as the memory CD4+ T cells. The sequenced sample consisted of memory CD4+ T cells from blood. The receptors derive from an adult in good health and CMV-seropositive.

The chain is built from TRBV5-1 and TRBJ2-2; 14 nucleotides match TRBD2. The CDR3 has 18 amino acids. Germline V gives CDR1 SGHRS, CDR2 YFSETQ. With 4 bases clipped from V and 2 bases from J, the junction kept 7 bases outside the gene matches. The CDR3 loop is CASSEPGLAGENTGELFF. The CDR3 nucleotides are TGCGCCAGCAGCGAACCGGGACTAGCGGGGGAAAACACCGGGGAGCTGTTTTTT.

The chain couples TRBV19 to TRBJ2-1; 9 bases agree with TRBD1. The V gene end was trimmed by 2 bases and the J gene end by 9 bases; junction bases not matched to a gene: 17. Germline V CDR1 and CDR2: LNHDA, SQIVND (reference sequence). This CDR3 region has 18 residues. In DNA form, the CDR3 reads TGTGCCAGTAGTATAAGGTCCTCCGGGACAGGGAGGTTGCGTGAGCAGTTCTTC. It codes for CASSIRSSGTGRLREQFF.

The V and J genes are TRBV7-6 and TRBJ2-3, with 10 positions matching TRBD2. V shed 5 bases and J 5 bases; nucleotides not matched to a gene: 7. This CDR3 comprises 15 residues. Per germline, CDR1 SGHVS and CDR2 FNYEAQ. Here the CDR3 reads CASSDSGGLKDTQYF. The DNA of the CDR3 is TGTGCCAGCAGCGATAGCGGGGGGTTGAAAGATACGCAGTATTTT.

CDR3 coding DNA: TGTGCCAGCAGCATTCCTGGGGCCAACGTCCTGACTTTC. It translates to CASSIPGANVLTF. V and J are TRBV7-9 and TRBJ2-6; no definite D call. Deletions cut 5 bases from V and 2 bases from J, with 4 bases between. Germline loops: CDR1 SEHNR, CDR2 FQNEAQ (reference sequence). This CDR3 spans 13 amino acids.

The V gene is TRBV7-2, the J gene TRBJ2-2; possibly TRBD1 for D (5 bases). Trimming removed 0 bases from V and 5 bases from J, with 16 bases in between. This CDR3 contains 17 residues. Germline V CDR1 and CDR2: SGHTA, FQGNSA. The CDR3, as DNA: TGTGCCAGCAGCTTAGCGCAGAGGACACCAAGAACCGGGGAGCTGTTTTTT. Translated: CASSLAQRTPRTGELFF.

The gene calls are TRBV28 and TRBJ2-3; 10 nucleotides agree with TRBD2. This CDR3 comprises 15 residues. Per the germline V gene, CDR1 is MDHEN and CDR2 is SYDVKM. Unmatched junction bases numbered 5, after V lost 4 bases and J lost 4 bases. CDR3 residues: CASSSAGGGSDTQYF. The CDR3 DNA reads TGTGCCAGCAGTTCAGCGGGAGGGGGTTCAGATACGCAGTATTTT.

The V gene is TRBV19, the J gene TRBJ1-1, with D uncertain. Germline V gene sequence: CDR1 LNHDA, CDR2 SQIVND (reference sequence). CDR3 length equals 12 residues. V lost 6 bases and J 3 bases, leaving 8 bases between the germline ends. The CDR3 here is CASRQQYTEAFF. The CDR3 nucleotides read TGTGCCAGTAGGCAGCAGTACACTGAAGCTTTCTTT.

The chain has TRBV6-5 and TRBJ1-5; D remains ambiguous. Germline-derived CDR1 and CDR2 are MNHEY and SVGAGI. Trimming removed 4 bases from V and 4 bases from J, with 8 bases in between. The CDR3 runs to 13 residues. CDR3 nucleotides: TGTGCCAGCAGTTGGGCCGGTAATCAGCCCCAGCATTTT. Amino acid sequence: CASSWAGNQPQHF.